These 21 T cell receptor beta chains share one sample of origin, sequenced in a study of cytomegalovirus exposure and HLA in healthy donors. Primers for the PCR totalled 60 Vbeta and 13 Jbeta. Clones were sequenced by immunoSEQ multiplex PCR, and TCRdb holds only the in-frame ones, with some missing. The data hold about 160,000 clones, with about 75% observed a single time. The material sequenced was PBMCs. The receptors were sampled from a female donor in good health and CMV-seronegative.

The chain links TRBV9 to TRBJ2-3; TRBD2 is a possible D gene (5 bases). Germline V gives CDR1 SGDLS, CDR2 YYNGEE. V dropped 0 bases and J dropped 3 bases, with 5 bases sitting between them. The CDR3 is made up of 13 amino acids. CDR3 amino acids: CASSVGGTDTQYF. CDR3 bases: TGTGCCAGCAGCGTAGGCGGGACAGATACGCAGTATTTT.

The rearrangement links TRBV30 to TRBJ2-3, with a possible D match to TRBD2 (5 bases). This CDR3 comprises 14 residues. V dropped 4 bases and J dropped 0 bases, with 11 bases sitting between them. CDR1 is GTSNPN, CDR2 SVGIG, per germline (reference sequence). CDR3 sequence (DNA): TGTGCCTGGAATCAGCGGTTTAGCACAGATACGCAGTATTTT. Translation gives CAWNQRFSTDTQYF.

The chain carries TRBV7-9 and TRBJ1-4; 8 bases fit TRBD1. Per the germline V gene, CDR1 is SEHNR and CDR2 is FQNEAQ (reference sequence). This CDR3 is 14 amino acids long. V shed 5 bases, J shed 7 bases, and the junction held 6 bases outside the gene matches. This CDR3 is CASSRTGNGEKLFF. For the CDR3, the DNA is TGTGCCAGCAGCCGGACAGGGAATGGTGAAAAACTGTTTTTT.

V usage is TRBV9 and J usage is TRBJ2-3, with 7 bases fitting TRBD2. CDR1 SGDLS and CDR2 YYNGEE come from the germline V gene. The ends lost 4 bases at V and 1 base at J; junction bases unmatched: 3. The CDR3 totals 14 residues. This CDR3 is CASSSRGGTDTQYF. The CDR3 coding sequence is TGTGCCAGCAGCTCCCGGGGGGGCACAGATACGCAGTATTTT.

The gene calls are TRBV5-4 and TRBJ2-2, with 10 bases that match TRBD1. This CDR3 spans 15 amino acids. CDR1 SGHNT and CDR2 YYREEE come from the germline V gene (reference sequence). V was clipped by 4 bases and J by 5 bases; unmatched bases: 5. The CDR3 DNA is TGTGCCAGCAGCGGTGGACAGGGGGGAACCGGGGAGCTGTTTTTT. Its protein is CASSGGQGGTGELFF.

The chain links TRBV5-1 to TRBJ2-7, with TRBD1 identical over 9 bases. V was clipped by 0 bases and J by 3 bases; unmatched bases: 19. Germline CDR1 SGHRS, CDR2 YFSETQ. This CDR3 has 20 amino acids. The CDR3 loop is CASSLVRPGQGVRVRYEQYF. The CDR3 nucleotides read TGCGCCAGCAGCTTGGTCAGGCCGGGACAGGGAGTTCGGGTGCGCTACGAGCAGTACTTC.

This clone was detected only a few times. V gene TRBV6-5 combines with J gene TRBJ1-4, with 9 bases matching TRBD1. J gave up 8 bases and V 6 bases, and 7 bases lay outside the gene matches. The length of the CDR3 is 14 residues. Germline CDR1 MNHEY, CDR2 SVGAGI. CDR3 in amino acids: CASRTGTGYEKLFF. CDR3 DNA sequence: TGTGCCAGCAGGACTGGGACAGGGTACGAAAAACTGTTTTTT.

The chain recombines TRBV2 with TRBJ2-7, with 10 bases aligning to TRBD1. Germline CDR1 SNHLY, CDR2 FYNNEI. The CDR3 is 15 amino acids. V shed 9 bases, J shed 6 bases, and the junction held 14 bases outside the gene matches. The CDR3 coding sequence is TGTGCCAGTACATATCTCCGGGACAGGGGTTCCGAGCAGTACTTC. Translation: CASTYLRDRGSEQYF.

The chain is built from TRBV2 and TRBJ2-1; D gene unclear. V lost 2 bases and J 8 bases, leaving 4 bases between the germline ends. Per germline, CDR1 SNHLY and CDR2 FYNNEI. This CDR3 comprises 11 residues. The CDR3 spells CASSEYYEQFF. CDR3 in DNA: TGTGCCAGCAGTGAATATTATGAGCAGTTCTTC.

The chain uses TRBV19 and TRBJ1-2; tentatively, D is TRBD1 (6 bases). CDR1 LNHDA and CDR2 SQIVND come from the germline V gene (reference sequence). The CDR3 is made up of 15 amino acids. V dropped 6 bases and J dropped 0 bases, with 14 bases sitting between them. CDR3: CASSKVTGSNYGYTF. The CDR3 DNA follows: TGTGCCAGTAGCAAGGTGACAGGATCTAACTATGGCTACACCTTC. The full variable domain, in which reference TRBV19 and TRBJ1-2 provide the parts outside the CDR3, is DGGITQSPKYLFRKEGQNVTLSCEQNLNHDAMYWYRQDPGQGLRLIYYSQIVNDFQKGDIAEGYSVSREKKESFPLTVTSAQKNPTAFYLCASSKVTGSNYGYTFGSGTRLTVV.

The chain couples TRBV19 to TRBJ1-3, with 9 positions matching TRBD1. V trimming: 8 bases; J trimming: 4 bases; junction bases outside the gene matches: 3. The germline V gene encodes CDR1 LNHDA and CDR2 SQIVND (reference sequence). The CDR3 runs 13 residues. The CDR3: CASPGQGGNTIYF. Here the CDR3 DNA reads TGTGCCAGTCCGGGACAGGGAGGAAACACCATATATTTT.

The V and J genes are TRBV6-5 and TRBJ1-1; 9 positions match TRBD1. The CDR3 loop spans 14 amino acids. V shed 6 bases, J shed 5 bases, and the junction held 7 bases outside the gene matches. Per germline, CDR1 MNHEY and CDR2 SVGAGI. As DNA, the CDR3 is TGTGCCAGCAGCCTGGGACAGGGTGGGACTGAAGCTTTCTTT. Residues: CASSLGQGGTEAFF.

At least ten counts were recorded for this clone. V and J are TRBV7-9 and TRBJ1-5; no definite D call. V shed 5 bases and J shed 2 bases, with 16 bases lying between them. CDR1 is SEHNR and CDR2 is FQNEAQ in the germline V gene (reference sequence). This CDR3 contains 16 residues. CDR3 in DNA: TGTGCCAGCAGCCTATCGACGGGAAAAGGCAATCAGCCCCAGCATTTT. Translation: CASSLSTGKGNQPQHF.

The V and J genes are TRBV5-1 and TRBJ1-2; D possibly corresponds to TRBD1 (5 bases). The CDR3 length is 16 residues. V lost 4 bases and J lost 5, with 21 bases in between. Looked up from germline, CDR1 is SGHRS and CDR2 is YFSETQ. The CDR3 loop is CASSPGPAGVGYGYTF. For the CDR3, the DNA is TGCGCCAGCAGCCCCGGACCGGCGGGGGTGGGATATGGCTACACCTTC.

The chain employs TRBV7-9 and TRBJ2-1; a possible D gene is TRBD2 (5 bases). Germline V CDR1 and CDR2: SEHNR, FQNEAQ (reference sequence). V was pared by 5 bases and J by 5 bases, with 7 bases between. The CDR3 is made up of 12 amino acids. The CDR3 DNA reads TGTGCCAGCAGCGGGGAGAACAATGAGCAGTTCTTC. Its protein product is CASSGENNEQFF.

The V call is TRBV7-6, the J call TRBJ2-2; a weak D match, TRBD1 (6 bases). In germline, CDR1 is SGHVS, CDR2 FNYEAQ. Trimming cost V 6 bases and J 5 bases, with 10 bases left between them. This CDR3 region has 13 residues. CDR3 bases: TGTGCCAGCAGTGCAGGGGCGACCGGGGAGCTGTTTTTT. It is translated as CASSAGATGELFF.

This chain's CDR3 is CSHGDNVEETQYF. In nucleotides, the CDR3 is TGCAGCCACGGGGACAACGTTGAAGAGACCCAGTACTTC. This chain joins TRBV29-1 and TRBJ2-5; possible D gene TRBD1, 6 bases. Germline-derived CDR1 and CDR2 are SQVTM and ANQGSEA. The CDR3 extends over 13 amino acids. Trimming took 8 bases from V and 3 from J, leaving 16 bases between them.

The chain carries TRBV25-1 and TRBJ2-1; tentative D call: TRBD1 (5 bases). The germline CDR1 and CDR2 sequences are MGHDK and SYGVNS. The CDR3 contains 15 residues. V was pared by 6 bases and J by 5 bases, with 17 bases between. CDR3 DNA: TGTGCCAGCAGCCTGACTCCTCCAGGGAACAATGAGCAGTTCTTC. Encoded protein: CASSLTPPGNNEQFF.

The chain's CDR3 is CASSAAGINYGYTF. The CDR3 nucleotides read TGTGCCAGCAGCGCCGCCGGGATCAACTATGGCTACACCTTC. The rearrangement uses TRBV9 and TRBJ1-2; D is ambiguous. The CDR3 runs to 14 residues. V was cut by 3 bases and J by 2 bases, with 11 bases left in between. The germline V gene encodes CDR1 SGDLS and CDR2 YYNGEE.

The chain couples TRBV15 to TRBJ2-7; 8 bases fit TRBD2. Per the germline V gene, CDR1 is LNHNV and CDR2 is YYDKDF (reference sequence). J lost 2 bases, V lost 1 base, and 4 bases had no gene match. This CDR3 is built from 15 residues. CDR3 in DNA: TGTGCCACCAGCAGAGGGAGTAGCGGGGCCTACGAGCAGTACTTC. It encodes CATSRGSSGAYEQYF.

This clone was counted only a few times. This rearrangement joins TRBV7-3 to TRBJ1-3; no firm D call. This CDR3 comprises 13 residues. Germline V gene lookup returns CDR1 SGHTA and CDR2 FQGTGA. Trimming pared 0 bases from V and 9 bases from J, leaving 9 bases between. CDR3 amino acids: CASSLTSGATIYF. CDR3 bases: TGTGCCAGCAGCTTAACTTCCGGTGCCACCATATATTTT.